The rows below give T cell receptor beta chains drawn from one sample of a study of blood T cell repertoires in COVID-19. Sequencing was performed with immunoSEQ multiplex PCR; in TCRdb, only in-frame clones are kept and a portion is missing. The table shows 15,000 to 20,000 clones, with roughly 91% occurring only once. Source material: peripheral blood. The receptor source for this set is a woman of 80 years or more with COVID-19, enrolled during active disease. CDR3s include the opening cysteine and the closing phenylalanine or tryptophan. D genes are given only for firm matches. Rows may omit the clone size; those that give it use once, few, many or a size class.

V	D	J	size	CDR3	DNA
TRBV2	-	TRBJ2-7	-	CASSEALSFWERVSYEQYF	TGTGCCAGCAGTGAAGCGCTTTCGTTTTGGGAGAGGGTTTCCTACGAGCAGTACTTC
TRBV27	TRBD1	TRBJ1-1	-	CASSLQQGSVIAFF	TGTGCCAGCAGTTTACAACAGGGGAGTGTGATTGCTTTCTTT
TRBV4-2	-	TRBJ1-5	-	CASSSTPSQGHGDQPQHF	TGTGCCAGCTCCTCAACTCCCTCCCAGGGGCATGGGGATCAGCCCCAGCATTTT
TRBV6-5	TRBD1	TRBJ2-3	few	CASYTVRGPTDTQYF	TGTGCCAGCTATACCGTCAGGGGGCCGACAGATACGCAGTATTTT
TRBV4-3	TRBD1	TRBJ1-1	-	CASSHTGTGPFFTEAFF	TGCGCCAGCAGCCATACCGGGACAGGGCCTTTTTTCACTGAAGCTTTCTTT
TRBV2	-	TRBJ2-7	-	CASSELGGLAEQYF	TGTGCCAGCAGTGAGTTGGGGGGGCTCGCCGAGCAGTACTTC
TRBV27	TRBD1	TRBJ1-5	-	CASSFTGTGVNQPQHF	TGTGCCAGCAGCTTTACCGGGACAGGGGTCAATCAGCCCCAGCATTTT
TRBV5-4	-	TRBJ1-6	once	CASSLDGSGNSPLHF	TGTGCCAGCAGCTTGGATGGGTCGGGTAATTCACCCCTCCACTTT
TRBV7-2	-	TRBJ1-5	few	CASSLDRGNQPQHF	TGTGCCAGCAGCTTAGACCGGGGCAATCAGCCCCAGCATTTT
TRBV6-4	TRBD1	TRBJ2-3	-	CASSAGTGGSADTQYF	TGTGCCAGCAGTGCCGGAACAGGGGGCTCGGCAGATACGCAGTATTTT
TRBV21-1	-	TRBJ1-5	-	CASSKGDHLCNQPQHF	TGTGCCAGCAGCAAGGGAGACCATCTGTGCAATCAGCCCCAGCATTTT
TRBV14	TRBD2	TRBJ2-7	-	CASSQWEGLPYEQYF	TGTGCCAGCAGCCAATGGGAGGGCCTCCCCTACGAGCAGTACTTC
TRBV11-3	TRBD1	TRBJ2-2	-	CASSSRTGGTGELFF	TGTGCCAGCAGCTCCCGGACAGGGGGGACCGGGGAGCTGTTTTTT
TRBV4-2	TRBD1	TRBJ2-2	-	CASSHWAQDREKRELFF	TGTGCCAGCAGTCATTGGGCCCAGGACAGGGAGAAGAGGGAGCTGTTTTTT
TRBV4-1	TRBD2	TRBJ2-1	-	CASSLLAGGPNEQFF	TGCGCCAGCAGCCTACTAGCGGGGGGCCCCAATGAGCAGTTCTTC
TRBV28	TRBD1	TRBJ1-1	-	CASSLATGGNTEAFF	TGTGCCAGCAGTTTAGCGACAGGGGGCAACACTGAAGCTTTCTTT
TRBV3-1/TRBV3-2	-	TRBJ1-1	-	CASSRHRGGAEAFF	TGTGCCAGCAGCCGACACAGAGGGGGTGCTGAAGCTTTCTTT
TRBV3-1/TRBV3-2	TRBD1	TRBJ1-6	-	CASSQDGQVNNSPLHF	TGTGCCAGCAGCCAAGACGGACAGGTAAATAATTCACCCCTCCACTTT
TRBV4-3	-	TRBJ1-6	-	CASSQGAICSPLHF	TGCGCCAGCAGCCAAGGGGCAATTTGCTCACCCCTCCACTTT